The source of this T cell receptor (beta chain) is a study of blood T cell repertoires in COVID-19. Study as a whole: Spain, Italy and the United States supplied samples that represented acute and convalescent COVID-19. From T cells, B-cell-depleted T cells, or PBMCs came the material, which was cDNA or gDNA.

In the original workflow: For nucleated cells, counts were estimated from reference gene primer amplification. Here immunoSEQ multiplex PCR was the method, and the copy in TCRdb shows in-frame clones only, minus some. From that table come the V and J calls and clone size; the DNA was used to work out D and trimming. The table includes over 95,000 clones, about 88% detected once. The V gene lost 0 bases and the J gene lost 3 bases, with 15 bases spanning the gap. This CDR3 is 16 amino acids long. Germline CDR1 SGHTA, CDR2 FQGTGA. This sequence joins TRBV7-3 and TRBJ2-7; TRBD2 might be the D (6 bases). The sample consisted of peripheral blood. This receptor was obtained from a man in his forties with acute or convalescent COVID-19. As DNA, the CDR3 is TGTGCCAGCAGCTTAACTAGCGCCGGCGGGGTCTACGAGCAGTACTTC. This encodes CASSLTSAGGVYEQYF.